This record covers a single TCR beta chain. Original data processing: Scientists estimated how many nucleated cells there were by amplifying reference gene primers. Libraries were prepared by immunoSEQ multiplex PCR; TCRdb keeps only in-frame clonotypes and omits some of them. V, J and clone size derive from that table, while D and trimming were established from the DNA sequence. The table lists roughly 160,000 clones, over 70% of them singletons. Trimming took 4 bases from V and 2 from J; bases not matched to a gene: 4. CDR1 and CDR2 from the germline V gene are LGHDT and YNNKEL (reference sequence). The CDR3 has 15 residues. This sample was taken from a study of blood T cell repertoires in COVID-19.

The source material was PBMCs or T cells enriched from blood (not recorded which). The J gene is TRBJ2-5, the V gene TRBV3-1 (or the pseudogene TRBV3-2), with 10 bases identical to TRBD2. This TCR came from a woman aged 55-69 years who had recovered from COVID-19. This CDR3 is CASSPSGGPQETQYF. The CDR3 DNA reads TGTGCCAGCAGCCCTAGCGGGGGTCCTCAAGAGACCCAGTACTTC.